One sample yielded the 6 T cell receptor beta chains listed below, sequenced in a study of T cell clonotyping in hematopoietic cell transplantation. Produced via immunoSEQ multiplex PCR; TCRdb's table is partial and in-frame only. The sample holds more than 12,000 clones, around 86% seen once. The sample consisted of PBMCs, taken 100 days after allogeneic stem cell transplant. These receptors all stem from a male patient between 45 and 59 years old who had an allogeneic stem cell transplant from an unrelated donor, so T cells may come from the graft donor. Some clones in this sample may be carry-over from other donors' samples.

This chain links TRBV19 with TRBJ1-6, with 7 bases fitting TRBD1. The germline V gene has CDR1 LNHDA and CDR2 SQIVND (reference sequence). V was clipped by 5 bases and J by 0 bases; unmatched bases: 4. The CDR3 is 16 residues long. The CDR3, as DNA: TGTGCCAGTAGTTGGACAGGCAGCTCCTATAATTCACCCCTCCACTTT. This gives the protein CASSWTGSSYNSPLHF. Filled out from reference TRBV19 and TRBJ1-6, the complete variable domain reads DGGITQSPKYLFRKEGQNVTLSCEQNLNHDAMYWYRQDPGQGLRLIYYSQIVNDFQKGDIAEGYSVSREKKESFPLTVTSAQKNPTAFYLCASSWTGSSYNSPLHFGNGTRLTVT.

The J gene is TRBJ1-4, the V gene TRBV4-2; D might be TRBD1 (6 bases). CDR1 LGHNA and CDR2 YNFKEQ come from the germline V gene. CDR3 length equals 16 residues. V was cut by 1 base and J by 3 bases, with 12 bases left in between. CDR3 sequence: CASSQGSDRSNEKLFF. CDR3 bases: TGTGCCAGCAGCCAAGGGTCCGACAGGTCTAATGAAAAACTGTTTTTT.

The chain has TRBV5-6 and TRBJ2-5, with D maybe TRBD1 (5 bases). V was cut by 3 bases and J by 2 bases, with 11 bases left in between. The CDR3 is made up of 14 amino acids. Germline values: CDR1 SGHDT, CDR2 YYEEEE. Here the CDR3 DNA reads TGTGCCAGCAGCTCACAGGCCTCACAAGAGACCCAGTACTTC. Translated: CASSSQASQETQYF.

V is TRBV19 and J is TRBJ2-7; D possibly uses TRBD1 or TRBD2 (5 bases each). The V and J ends lost 4 bases and 0 bases respectively, with 13 bases between them. The germline V gene has CDR1 LNHDA and CDR2 SQIVND (reference sequence). The CDR3 has 15 amino acids. The CDR3 DNA sequence: TGTGCCAGTAGTACTGTGGGGGACGACTCCTACGAGCAGTACTTC. Its protein is CASSTVGDDSYEQYF. Drawing the rest from reference TRBV19 and TRBJ2-7, the complete variable domain is DGGITQSPKYLFRKEGQNVTLSCEQNLNHDAMYWYRQDPGQGLRLIYYSQIVNDFQKGDIAEGYSVSREKKESFPLTVTSAQKNPTAFYLCASSTVGDDSYEQYFGPGTRLTVT.

The chain combines TRBV14 with TRBJ1-2, with D hard to call. Germline V CDR1 and CDR2: SGHDN, FVKESK. CDR3 length equals 13 residues. V was trimmed by 2 bases and J by 2 bases, leaving 6 bases between them. CDR3 in DNA: TGTGCCAGCAGCCAATGGGCGAACTATGGCTACACCTTC. Its protein is CASSQWANYGYTF.

V gene TRBV7-2 combines with J gene TRBJ1-2; 7 bases line up with TRBD1. After removal of 3 bases from V and 8 bases from J, the junction contained 6 bases not matched to a gene. Germline values: CDR1 SGHTA, CDR2 FQGNSA. The CDR3 loop spans 13 amino acids. CDR3 region: CASSLEGAYGYTF. The CDR3 coding sequence is TGTGCCAGCAGCTTGGAGGGGGCGTACGGCTACACCTTC.